The source of this T cell receptor (beta chain) is a study of blood T cell repertoires in COVID-19 (dated by TCRdb to the early 2020s). For context, the study as a whole: The collaborator samples originated in the United States, Italy and Spain and spanned the acute and convalescent phases of COVID-19. The material from the prospective study consisted of cDNA or gDNA derived from T cells, B-cell-depleted T cells, or PBMCs. Deeply sampled blood TCRbeta repertoires from subjects exposed to, actively infected with, or recovered from COVID-19 were included in the dataset. Samples were obtained from the ongoing ImmuneRACE study (first 160 participants) and from 1,254 subjects provided by 6 global collaborators. Nearly every sample came with metadata listing a de-identified subject ID, COVID-19 status, age in years and sex. The repertoires were released in a freely available public database meant as a resource for research on the immune response to SARS-CoV-2. HLA class I and class II types, where available, came from metadata supplied by the sample provider rather than from assay-based typing. Broad study findings and their caveats: How much clinical and demographic metadata was included differed by source and by participant, and the metadata was provided uncurated.

Per the germline V gene, MNHEY is the CDR1 and SVGAGI is the CDR2. Cut back by 7 bases and 4 bases, the V and J ends lie 11 bases apart. From its cysteine to its phenylalanine, the CDR3 spans 13 amino acids. CDR3 DNA is the only sequence kept; it has 39 bases, read in frame from the first base. Collaborating institutions collected whole blood in K2EDTA tubes following their own protocols. For TCRbeta analysis, collaborator samples were shipped as frozen whole blood, as isolated PBMCs, or as DNA extracted from either sample type. The immunoSEQ Assay, a bias-controlled multiplex PCR, was used to amplify TCRbeta CDR3 regions from genomic DNA. The source study handled its data this way. Nucleated cell counts per sample were estimated from amplification of reference gene primers within the assay. To quantify the absolute abundance of each unique TCRbeta CDR3 rearrangement, sequence reads were collapsed and filtered. For each sample, productive Simpson clonality was calculated by taking the square root of Simpson's diversity index across productive rearrangements. The clones in this table, taken by TCRdb from immuneACCESS, are in-frame only. Not every clone is retained; where verified, under half of the shortfall comes from an unresolved V gene, and the cause of the rest is unknown. That table is the source of V, J and clone size, and D and trimming were worked out from the DNA. The sample records around 300,000 clones, approximately 91% of which are singletons. The ten largest clones represent roughly 2.3% of the sample.

As concerns this clone: Its cognate antigen has yet to be identified. The input lacks base qualities; no much larger clone sits a single base away.

Sequenced input: peripheral blood. This TCR came from a man in his fifties with acute or convalescent COVID-19. This receptor chain uses TRBV6-5 and TRBJ2-1; TRBD1 could be the D gene, as 6 bases match. The DNA sequence reads TGTGCCAGCAAACTCAGGGGTTACAATGAGCAGTTCTTC. It translates as CASKLRGYNEQFF.